Below are 32 T cell receptor beta chains sequenced from a single sample in a study of spatial heterogeneity in lung cancer. TCRdb re-called the 5' RACE reads through MiXCR, storing one row per CDR3 protein. The repertoire holds under 2,000 distinct CDR3 sequences, with under 9% as singletons. The time point is: sample taken at primary tumor resection. The input material, whole RNA from tumor, nontumor lung or frozen PBMC, was sequenced unsorted. Here the sequenced sample was normal lung tissue next to the tumor, taken at surgery. Receptors were obtained from a male donor with early-stage non-small cell lung cancer.

This clonotype was counted many times. This beta chain is a stray read from a library made for alpha chains; its abundance is not meaningful. The chain links TRBV9 to TRBJ2-4; D unresolved. Per germline, CDR1 SGDLS and CDR2 YYNGEE. Between the trimmed V and J ends, which lost 2 bases and 7 bases, there was a span of 10 bases. The CDR3 runs 13 residues. CDR3 bases: TGTGCCAGCAGCGTCGGATCTGGCAACATTCAGTACTTC. This translates into CASSVGSGNIQYF.

Note on this clonotype: Because this beta chain is a stray read in a library intended to capture alpha chains, its abundance should not be given much weight. The chain is built from TRBV6-5 and TRBJ2-1, with TRBD2 identical over 8 bases. Germline CDR1 and CDR2: MNHEY and SVGAGI. After removal of 2 bases from V and 4 bases from J, the junction contained 7 bases not matched to a gene. The length of the CDR3 is 16 residues. The CDR3 nucleotides are TGTGCCAGCAGTTACGACCCTATAGCGGGGTACAATGAGCAGTTCTTC. Its protein product is CASSYDPIAGYNEQFF.

This clonotype is categorized as medium-sized. Since it is a stray read in a library aimed at alpha chains, this beta chain has a size that is not meaningful. The rearrangement links TRBV27 to TRBJ1-6; 10 bases map to TRBD1. This CDR3 region has 15 residues. J gave up 9 bases and V 2 bases, and 4 bases lay outside the gene matches. Germline V gives CDR1 MNHEY, CDR2 SMNVEV (reference sequence). This CDR3 is CASSLTGDRGSPLHF. CDR3 nucleotides: TGTGCCAGCAGTTTAACGGGGGACAGGGGTTCACCCCTCCACTTT.

Sample share makes this clonotype medium-sized (0.01 to 0.1%). Found in a library prepared for alpha chains, this beta chain is an off-target read, and its abundance has little meaning. The genes are TRBV15 and TRBJ2-2, with 8 positions matching TRBD1. CDR3 length: 17 residues. With 4 bases clipped from V and 0 bases from J, the junction kept 7 bases outside the gene matches. Looked up from germline, CDR1 is LNHNV and CDR2 is YYDKDF (reference sequence). The CDR3 DNA reads TGTGCCACCAGCATCGGACAGGGACTCCCGAACACCGGGGAGCTGTTTTTT. It yields the protein CATSIGQGLPNTGELFF.

By share of the sample, this clonotype is medium-sized. The library was designed around alpha chains, so this beta chain is a stray read whose abundance carries little weight. V usage is TRBV12-3 or TRBV12-4 and J usage is TRBJ1-1, with a tentative D call TRBD1 (5 bases). V lost 8 bases and J lost 3, with 16 bases in between. The CDR3 totals 14 residues. The CDR3 sequence: CASQGQLRDTEAFF. In DNA form, the CDR3 reads TGTGCCAGCCAAGGACAACTGAGGGACACTGAAGCTTTCTTT.

Judged by abundance, this clonotype is medium-sized. Little can be read into the size of this beta chain, an off-target read in a library designed for alpha chains. The V gene is TRBV7-9, the J gene TRBJ2-1, with 14 bases lining up with TRBD2. The CDR3 extends over 13 amino acids. V lost 5 bases to trimming and J lost 14 bases; unmatched junction nucleotides: 5. The germline V gene has CDR1 SEHNR and CDR2 FQNEAQ (reference sequence). The CDR3 sequence is CASSPGLAGEEFF. As DNA, the CDR3 is TGTGCCAGCAGCCCGGGACTAGCGGGAGAAGAGTTCTTC.

This clonotype is categorized as medium-sized. This beta chain represents an off-target read in a library built for alpha chains; its size is of limited meaning. The chain joins TRBV5-5 to TRBJ1-5; D remains unclear. Germline V gives CDR1 SGHKS, CDR2 YYEKEE (reference sequence). CDR3 size: 18 residues. The V gene lost 1 base and the J gene lost 0 bases, with 17 bases spanning the gap. The CDR3 DNA reads TGTGCCAGCAGCTTGTGGGTGGGCGGAGCGGATAGCAATCAGCCCCAGCATTTT. Its protein product is CASSLWVGGADSNQPQHF. Full variable domain (outside the CDR3, taken from reference TRBV5-5 and TRBJ1-5): DAGVTQSPTHLIKTRGQQVTLRCSPISGHKSVSWYQQVLGQGPQFIFQYYEKEERGRGNFPDRFSARQFPNYSSELNVNALLLGDSALYLCASSLWVGGADSNQPQHFGDGTRLSIL.

This clonotype was observed many times. As an off-target read in a library built for alpha chains, this beta chain has a frequency of little significance. The CDR3 DNA follows: TGCGCCAGCAGCCAAGGCGGGAGCTCTAACTATGGCTACACCTTC. Amino acid sequence: CASSQGGSSNYGYTF. This chain connects TRBV4-3 to TRBJ1-2; D gene unclear. The V end lost 1 base, the J end lost 0 bases, and 9 bases lay between the germline ends. CDR3 length: 15 residues. Germline CDR1 and CDR2: LGHNA and YSLEER.

Remarks on this clonotype: This beta chain came through as a stray read in a library set up for alpha chains, and its size says little. The rearrangement uses TRBV6-1 and TRBJ2-1; unclear D gene. V was cut by 6 bases and J by 6 bases, with 21 bases left in between. This CDR3 spans 16 amino acids. The germline V gene has CDR1 MNHNS and CDR2 SASEGT. The CDR3 protein is CASSLRAPDGSNEQFF. CDR3 in DNA: TGTGCCAGCAGCCTAAGGGCCCCGGACGGTTCCAATGAGCAGTTCTTC.

This clonotype is large. This beta chain slipped into a library made for alpha chains as a stray read, so its size is not meaningful. The chain couples TRBV7-2 to TRBJ2-3; possibly TRBD1 or TRBD2 for D (5 bases each). The CDR3 covers 15 residues. Per the germline V gene, CDR1 is SGHTA and CDR2 is FQGNSA. V lost 1 base and J lost 5, with 13 bases in between. The CDR3 nucleotides are TGTGCCAGCAGCTTAGATTTGGGGGACCAAGATACGCAGTATTTT. It encodes CASSLDLGDQDTQYF.

Many counts were recorded for this clonotype. The size of this beta chain means little, since it is a stray read in a library made for alpha chains. This chain connects TRBV7-4 to TRBJ2-7, with D hard to call. Trimming shortened V by 5 bases and J by 6 bases, and 14 bases separated the two germline ends. CDR1 SGHVT and CDR2 SQSDAQ come from the germline V gene. The length of the CDR3 is 13 residues. In DNA form, the CDR3 reads TGTGCCAGCAGCCCCGGATCGTCTCTCGAGCAGTACTTC. Protein: CASSPGSSLEQYF. Full variable domain (outside the CDR3, taken from reference TRBV7-4 and TRBJ2-7): GAGVSQSPRYKVAKRGRDVALRCDSISGHVTLYWYRQTLGQGSEVLTYSQSDAQRDKSGRPSGRFSAERPERSVSTLKIQRTEQGDSAVYLCASSPGSSLEQYFGPGTRLTVT.

This clonotype is judged medium-sized (0.01 to 0.1%). The library was prepared for alpha chains; this beta chain is a stray read, so its frequency means little. This chain links TRBV20-1 with TRBJ1-1; the match to TRBD1 covers 7 bases. The junction had 4 bases not matched to a gene; V was cut back by 2 bases and J by 1 base. This CDR3 contains 14 residues. From germline, CDR1 is DFQATT and CDR2 SNEGSKA (reference sequence). CDR3 nucleotides: TGCAGTGCTAGAACTTACAGGGGGAACACTGAAGCTTTCTTT. As protein: CSARTYRGNTEAFF.

The sample holds many counts of this clonotype. This beta chain came through as a stray read in a library set up for alpha chains, and its size says little. The chain recombines TRBV5-1 with TRBJ1-1; D is undetermined. Germline V gene data show CDR1 as SGHRS and CDR2 as YFSETQ. The CDR3 has 14 residues. Trimming took off 0 bases at V and 2 bases at J, with 8 bases between the two ends. This CDR3 reads CASSLGTDNTEAFF. The CDR3, as DNA: TGCGCCAGCAGCTTGGGGACGGATAACACTGAAGCTTTCTTT.

This clonotype ranks as medium-sized (0.01 to 0.1%). The library was prepared for alpha chains; this beta chain is a stray read, so its frequency means little. The chain couples TRBV11-2 to TRBJ2-7; 8 bases agree with TRBD2. Per the germline V gene, CDR1 is SGHAT and CDR2 is FQNNGV. The V gene end was trimmed by 5 bases and the J gene end by 0 bases; junction bases not matched to a gene: 3. CDR3 size: 14 residues. CDR3 sequence reads: CASSPGGSSYEQYF. The CDR3 nucleotides read TGTGCCAGCAGCCCGGGGGGGAGCTCCTACGAGCAGTACTTC.

This clonotype is labeled medium-sized (0.01 to 0.1%). Since it is a stray read in a library aimed at alpha chains, this beta chain has a size that is not meaningful. The chain uses TRBV27 and TRBJ2-1; 12 bases are a match to TRBD2. Trimming cost V 7 bases and J 5 bases; bases outside gene matches: 9. In germline, CDR1 is MNHEY, CDR2 SMNVEV (reference sequence). The CDR3 has 16 amino acids. The CDR3 region is CASTALAGGLNNEQFF. CDR3 bases: TGTGCCAGCACCGCACTAGCGGGAGGCCTTAACAATGAGCAGTTCTTC.

By sample share, this clonotype is medium-sized (0.01 to 0.1%). The library was designed around alpha chains, so this beta chain is a stray read whose abundance carries little weight. The chain links TRBV6-2 or TRBV6-3 to TRBJ1-3; D not resolved. Germline CDR1 is MNHEY and CDR2 is SVGEGT. The CDR3 has 13 residues. V was clipped by 0 bases and J by 2 bases, with 2 bases between them. Here the CDR3 reads CASSYSTGNTIYF. The CDR3 DNA follows: TGTGCCAGCAGTTACTCGACTGGAAACACCATATATTTT.

This clonotype counts as medium-sized. This beta chain was picked up by a library intended for alpha chains and is off target, so its count carries little meaning. V is TRBV6-5 and J is TRBJ2-7, with 10 bases matching TRBD2. Germline CDR1 reads MNHEY; CDR2 reads SVGAGI. V lost 6 bases and J lost 2; bases outside the gene matches: 4. The CDR3 runs 14 residues. CDR3 sequence: CASRGLADPYEQYF. CDR3 nucleotides: TGTGCCAGCAGAGGACTAGCGGATCCCTACGAGCAGTACTTC.

In this sample, this clonotype is medium-sized (0.01 to 0.1%). The library was designed around alpha chains, so this beta chain is a stray read whose abundance carries little weight. V usage is TRBV9 and J usage is TRBJ2-1; the match to TRBD1 covers 9 bases. The CDR3 consists of 15 residues. Germline CDR1 SGDLS, CDR2 YYNGEE. V gave up 3 bases and J gave up 5 bases; unmatched junction bases: 6. The CDR3 reads CASSAPGQGHNEQFF. The CDR3 DNA reads as TGTGCCAGCAGCGCCCCGGGACAGGGCCACAATGAGCAGTTCTTC.

This clonotype is classed as medium-sized. The size of this beta chain means little, since it is a stray read in a library made for alpha chains. The chain uses TRBV6-2 or TRBV6-3 and TRBJ2-1; D gene uncertain. CDR3 length equals 14 residues. The V gene's germline CDR1 is MNHEY and CDR2 SVGEGT. V was shortened by 5 bases and J by 1 base, with 9 bases between the two germline ends. The CDR3 spells CASSPIGSYNEQFF. The CDR3 bases are TGTGCCAGCAGTCCCATAGGATCCTACAATGAGCAGTTCTTC.

A note on this clonotype: This beta chain is an off-target read within a library intended for alpha chains, so its frequency means little. The genes are TRBV7-2 and TRBJ2-4; no clear D gene. Germline CDR1 and CDR2: SGHTA and FQGNSA. V lost 4 bases, J lost 2 bases, and 12 bases lay in between. The CDR3 extends over 15 amino acids. CDR3 nucleotide sequence: TGTGCCAGCAGCTGGTCTCGCGATTCCAAAAACATTCAGTACTTC. It translates to CASSWSRDSKNIQYF.

This clonotype rates as large. For a library built for alpha chains, this beta chain is a stray read; little rests on its size. This chain links TRBV29-1 with TRBJ2-1; D might be TRBD1 (5 bases). The CDR3 length is 15 residues. Germline CDR1 is SQVTM and CDR2 is ANQGSEA. V was clipped by 0 bases and J by 3 bases, with 12 bases between them. Here the CDR3 DNA reads TGCAGCGTTGAAGATCGACAGACAATCTACAATGAGCAGTTCTTC. It codes for CSVEDRQTIYNEQFF.

As regards this clonotype: Since it is a stray read in a library aimed at alpha chains, this beta chain has a size that is not meaningful. This chain uses TRBV24-1 with TRBJ2-5; 7 nucleotides agree with TRBD1. The V gene's germline CDR1 is KGHDR and CDR2 SFDVKD. The CDR3 runs to 16 residues. After removal of 0 bases from V and 5 bases from J, the junction contained 8 bases not matched to a gene. The CDR3 DNA reads as TGTGCCACCAGTGATTTGAAGAAGACAGGGTTGGAGACCCAGTACTTC. This encodes CATSDLKKTGLETQYF.

In regard to this clonotype: In a library made to pick up alpha chains, this beta chain is a stray read with a size that means little. The V and J genes are TRBV14 and TRBJ2-1; D assignment may be TRBD1 or TRBD2 (5 bases each). The CDR3 consists of 13 residues. Germline CDR1 is SGHDN and CDR2 is FVKESK. V lost 5 bases to trimming and J lost 10 bases, with 15 bases between them. CDR3 sequence (DNA): TGTGCCAGCAGCGGGACGGCAACAGAGGAGCAGTTCTTC. This codes for CASSGTATEEQFF.

This clonotype appeared many times. Since it is a stray read in a library aimed at alpha chains, this beta chain has a size that is not meaningful. The rearrangement links TRBV10-3 to TRBJ2-7; tentative D call: TRBD1 (7 bases). Trimming took off 6 bases at V and 4 bases at J, with 22 bases between the two ends. This CDR3 comprises 16 residues. Germline V gene lookup returns CDR1 ENHRY and CDR2 SYGVKD. The CDR3 DNA reads TGTGCCATCAGCACTTCAGGGGGACTGGGGGTATACGAGCAGTACTTC. Its protein is CAISTSGGLGVYEQYF.

By share of the sample, this clonotype is medium-sized. Within a library made for alpha chains, this beta chain is off target, and its count is uninformative. This sequence joins TRBV18 and TRBJ2-7; D possibly corresponds to TRBD2 (6 bases). CDR3 length equals 14 residues. Germline CDR1 is KGHSH and CDR2 is LQKENI. Between the trimmed V and J ends, which lost 3 bases and 3 bases, there was a span of 12 bases. This CDR3 is CASSPLGRGYEQYF. In nucleotides, the CDR3 is TGTGCCAGCTCACCGCTCGGGAGAGGCTACGAGCAGTACTTC.

This clonotype is deemed medium-sized. This beta chain slipped into a library made for alpha chains as a stray read, so its size is not meaningful. V and J are TRBV27 and TRBJ2-3; 12 positions match TRBD2. The germline V gene has CDR1 MNHEY and CDR2 SMNVEV (reference sequence). V lost 4 bases to trimming and J lost 4 bases; unmatched junction nucleotides: 6. CDR3 length equals 16 residues. Here the CDR3 reads CASSSLAGGRSDTQYF. The CDR3 nucleotides read TGTGCCAGCAGTTCTCTAGCGGGGGGGAGGTCAGATACGCAGTATTTT.

By sample share, this clonotype is large (0.1 to 1%). This beta chain is an unintended read in a library built for alpha chains; its size means little. The chain is built from TRBV20-1 and TRBJ1-5, with no clear D. The CDR3 is made up of 14 amino acids. V lost 3 bases and J 3 bases, leaving 12 bases between the germline ends. Germline V gene sequence: CDR1 DFQATT, CDR2 SNEGSKA (reference sequence). This CDR3 is CSASLNSVNQPQHF. The DNA for the CDR3 is TGCAGTGCTAGCCTCAACAGCGTCAATCAGCCCCAGCATTTT.

This clonotype is deemed medium-sized. Because the library targeted alpha chains, this beta chain is an off-target read whose size means little. J is TRBJ1-2 and V is TRBV20-1; tentatively, D is TRBD1 (5 bases). Trimming took off 2 bases at V and 7 bases at J, with 14 bases between the two ends. CDR1 is DFQATT, CDR2 SNEGSKA, per germline (reference sequence). The CDR3 consists of 13 residues. CDR3 nucleotides: TGCAGTGCTAGACCGGGGGAAAGGCGTGGCTACACCTTC. Amino acid sequence: CSARPGERRGYTF.

This clonotype was detected many times. Found in a library prepared for alpha chains, this beta chain is an off-target read, and its abundance has little meaning. The rearrangement joins TRBV4-1 to TRBJ1-2, with TRBD1 as a possible D gene (5 bases). Looked up from germline, CDR1 is MGHRA and CDR2 is YSYEKL. V lost 0 bases to trimming and J lost 3 bases, with 14 bases between them. This CDR3 comprises 16 residues. CDR3 bases: TGCGCCAGCAGCCAAGAGTTGGCAGGGTCGGACTATGGCTACACCTTC. Translating it yields CASSQELAGSDYGYTF.

In this sample, this clonotype turned up once. This beta chain is off target for a library built for alpha chains, so its abundance means little. This sequence joins TRBV6-2 or TRBV6-3 and TRBJ1-6; D gene unclear. Germline CDR1 reads MNHEY; CDR2 reads SVGEGT. The CDR3 spans 18 residues. The germline V and J ends were trimmed by 5 bases and 0 bases, with 17 bases remaining between them. The CDR3 loop is CASSPFLSGSSYNSPLHF. CDR3 nucleotides: TGTGCCAGCAGTCCCTTTCTATCCGGGAGCTCCTATAATTCACCCCTCCACTTT.

This clonotype is medium-sized by share. The library was prepared for alpha chains; this beta chain is a stray read, so its frequency means little. The gene calls are TRBV11-2 and TRBJ2-1; TRBD2 matches 10 bases. Per the germline V gene, CDR1 is SGHAT and CDR2 is FQNNGV. The CDR3 totals 16 residues. The trim removed 4 bases at V and 10 bases at J, leaving 13 bases unmatched. The CDR3 region has the DNA TGTGCCAGCAGCTGGGGATGGGGGACTAGCGCGACCGAGCAGTTCTTC. It codes for CASSWGWGTSATEQFF.

This clonotype was seen a handful of times. Since the library was made to target alpha chains, this beta chain is a stray read and its abundance is not meaningful. The chain carries TRBV20-1 and TRBJ2-3, with 7 bases identical to TRBD2. V lost 8 bases to trimming and J lost 2 bases; unmatched junction nucleotides: 25. Germline CDR1 and CDR2: DFQATT and SNEGSKA (reference sequence). The CDR3 consists of 19 residues. In DNA, the CDR3 is TGCAGTTCACATACCGTGCTAGATCGGTCCGGGGGGTACACAGATACGCAGTATTTT. Protein: CSSHTVLDRSGGYTDTQYF.